This T cell receptor beta chain is from a study of beta chain features in type 1 diabetes. Findings and limits, study-wide: Across patients, naive, central memory and Treg TCRB repertoires exhibited apparently greater similarity than was observed across healthy donors. Shorter TCRB CDR3s, moderately but significantly so, were found in Type 1 diabetes patients in all four CD4+ subsets.

The CDR3 consists of 15 residues. The ends lost 0 bases at V and 3 bases at J; junction bases unmatched: 1. Germline V lookup: CDR1 MNHEY, CDR2 SVGAGI. Expressed TCRB transcripts were sequenced because the entire RNA isolate underwent reverse transcription. Deep immunoSEQ sequencing covered naive, central memory and regulatory T cell samples. Assay used: immunoSEQ multiplex PCR; TCRdb lists only in-frame clones, some missing. The sample records some 900,000 clones, 17% being singletons. This clone has more than one count but fewer than ten. What it recognizes is unknown. The same CDR3 is also encoded by other DNA sequences in this sample.

The rearrangement uses TRBV6-5 and TRBJ2-7; 11 bases fit TRBD1. Sequences were obtained from naive CD4+ T cells from blood. This sequence originates from a woman aged 18-29 years in good health. CDR3 in amino acids: CASSYSGTGGYEQYF. CDR3 bases: TGTGCCAGCAGTTACTCGGGGACAGGGGGCTACGAGCAGTACTTC.